This is a list of T cell receptor beta chains from one sample in a study of PD-1 blockade in classical Hodgkin lymphoma. Libraries were prepared by immunoSEQ multiplex PCR; TCRdb keeps only in-frame clonotypes and omits some of them. Of approximately 12,000 clones listed, 82% were seen once; the top ten hold about 5%. This material consisted of peripheral blood mononuclear cells (PBMCs), taken before the second cycle of nivolumab. The receptor set was obtained from a human donor with classical Hodgkin lymphoma. CDR3s include the opening cysteine and the closing phenylalanine or tryptophan. The D gene is left open where the match is weak. Size values are once, few and many counts, or a class for expanded clones, and some rows have none.

abundance	j_gene	v_gene	d_gene	CDR3nt	CDR3aa
-	TRBJ1-5	TRBV2	-	TGTGCCAGCAGTGACGGCGGGCATAGCAATCAGCCCCAGCATTTT	CASSDGGHSNQPQHF
-	TRBJ2-1	TRBV4-1	TRBD1	TGCGCCAGCAGCCAAGATAGGGGGCCTCCCTACAATGAGCAGTTCTTC	CASSQDRGPPYNEQFF
-	TRBJ2-5	TRBV29-1	TRBD1	TGCAGCGTCCAAATGACAGGGGGCTGGGAGACCCAGTACTTC	CSVQMTGGWETQYF
once	TRBJ1-4	TRBV5-6	-	TGTGCCAGCAGCTTGGAGGGGGGTACTAATGAAAAACTGTTTTTT	CASSLEGGTNEKLFF
few	TRBJ1-1	TRBV14	-	TGTGCCAGCAGCCAGGATAGGACTTACACTGAAGCTTTCTTT	CASSQDRTYTEAFF
-	TRBJ1-5	TRBV15	TRBD1	TGTGCCACCAGCCGCCAGGGGGACATCCGTAATCAGCCCCAGCATTTT	CATSRQGDIRNQPQHF
-	TRBJ1-2	TRBV7-2	-	TGTGCCAGCAGCTTGGGACACCTTAACTATGGCTACACCTTC	CASSLGHLNYGYTF
-	TRBJ1-2	TRBV6-1	-	TGTGCCAGCAAGTCCGGGGCCCCTTGGGGCTACACCTTC	CASKSGAPWGYTF
-	TRBJ1-6	TRBV10-3	-	TGTGCCATCAGTGAGTCAGGGAACAGTTCACCCCTCCACTTT	CAISESGNSSPLHF
-	TRBJ2-7	TRBV30	TRBD1	TGTGCCTGGAGCCCCAATCTCCGGGACAGTCGTTTCTACGAGCAGTACTTC	CAWSPNLRDSRFYEQYF
-	TRBJ2-1	TRBV5-1	-	TGCGCCAGCAGCCCACCGGGGGCAGCGCAGTTCTTC	CASSPPGAAQFF
-	TRBJ1-5	TRBV4-3	-	TGCGCCAGCAGCCAAGGGCAGCAAGATCAGCCCCAGCATTTT	CASSQGQQDQPQHF
-	TRBJ2-7	TRBV19	-	TGTGCCAGTAGTCGAGGTGGCGAGCAGTACTTC	CASSRGGEQYF
-	TRBJ2-2	TRBV21-1	-	TGTGCCAGCAGCAAAGAAAACGTCACCGGGGAGCTGTTTTTT	CASSKENVTGELFF
-	TRBJ2-5	TRBV7-2	TRBD1	TGTGCCAGCAGTTCGCCAGGGGGCTGGGAGACCCAGTACTTC	CASSSPGGWETQYF
-	TRBJ2-3	TRBV6-5	-	TGTGCCAGCAGTTACTCTGGGATTTTCACAGATACGCAGTATTTT	CASSYSGIFTDTQYF
-	TRBJ1-2	TRBV9	-	TGTGCCAGCAGCGTAGCCGCACAGGGTCCTAACTATGGCTACACCTTC	CASSVAAQGPNYGYTF
-	TRBJ1-4	TRBV19	-	TGTGCCAGCTCTCGGGAGCAGGCAAATGAAAAACTGTTTTTT	CASSREQANEKLFF
-	TRBJ2-2	TRBV29-1	-	TGCAGCGTTGGTGGTAAGGGGAGGACCGGGGAGCTGTTTTTT	CSVGGKGRTGELFF
once	TRBJ2-5	TRBV15	-	TGTGCCACCAGCAGAGATGAAAGGGGGGTCCCATGGAGGGAGACCCAGTACTTC	CATSRDERGVPWRETQYF
-	TRBJ1-3	TRBV10-3	-	TGTGCCATCAGTGAGTCGAACCTGATATATTTT	CAISESNLIYF
-	TRBJ1-1	TRBV7-9	-	TGTGCCAGCAGCTACCCGACACAGAACACTGAAGCTTTCTTT	CASSYPTQNTEAFF
-	TRBJ1-4	TRBV5-1	-	TGCGCCAGCAGCTTGGGACAGTCTAATGAAAAACTGTTTTTT	CASSLGQSNEKLFF
-	TRBJ2-3	TRBV5-4	-	TGTGCCAGCAACGACCCAGGGGGGAGCACAGATACGCAGTATTTT	CASNDPGGSTDTQYF
few	TRBJ1-2	TRBV7-9	-	TGTGCCAGCAGCTTAGCCCGAGGACCGGATGGCTACACCTTC	CASSLARGPDGYTF
-	TRBJ1-2	TRBV27	-	TGTGCCAGCAGTCCCCTCGCCGCCACAGGGAACTATGGCTACACCTTC	CASSPLAATGNYGYTF
-	TRBJ1-4	TRBV9	-	TGTGCCAGCAGCGACCCTGGACAGCCCTCTAATGAAAAACTGTTTTTT	CASSDPGQPSNEKLFF
few	TRBJ2-3	TRBV7-6	TRBD1	TGTGCCAGCAGCTTAGCGTGGGGGACAGGGGATAGCACAGATACGCAGTATTTT	CASSLAWGTGDSTDTQYF
-	TRBJ1-3	TRBV15	-	TGTGCCACCAGCAGAGATTATGAGGGGGGCCACTCTGGAAACACCATATATTTT	CATSRDYEGGHSGNTIYF
-	TRBJ1-2	TRBV5-1	TRBD1	TGCGCCAGCAGCTTCGGGACAGGGGCTACCTATGGCTACACCTTC	CASSFGTGATYGYTF
-	TRBJ2-5	TRBV18	TRBD2	TGTGCCAGCTCACTTAGCGGGGGCGACCAAGAGACCCAGTACTTC	CASSLSGGDQETQYF
-	TRBJ1-1	TRBV7-2	-	TGTGCCAGCCAGTGGCAGGGAGGTGGGGGGGCTGAAGCTTTCTTT	CASQWQGGGGAEAFF
-	TRBJ2-3	TRBV9	-	TGTGCCAGCAGCCCCGGGGTGAGAGATACGCAGTATTTT	CASSPGVRDTQYF
-	TRBJ1-1	TRBV18	-	TGTGCCAGCTCACCTATTTCCCAGGGACTTGAACCTTTCTTT	CASSPISQGLEPFF
-	TRBJ2-7	TRBV5-1	-	TGCGCCAGCAGCTTGGTAAGGGGCCACTACGAGCAGTACTTC	CASSLVRGHYEQYF
-	TRBJ2-7	TRBV27	-	TGTGCCAGCGCACAGGGAGCCTACGAGCAGTACTTC	CASAQGAYEQYF
-	TRBJ2-5	TRBV5-1	-	TGCGCCAGCAGCTTGGCCAGGGTGGGGGAGACCCAGTACTTC	CASSLARVGETQYF
-	TRBJ2-1	TRBV28	-	TGTGCCAGCAGTTTAACGGTATACAATGAGCAGTTCTTC	CASSLTVYNEQFF
-	TRBJ2-2	TRBV19	-	TGTGCCAGTAGTATAATAGGGAACGGGGAGCTGTTTTTT	CASSIIGNGELFF
-	TRBJ2-1	TRBV28	TRBD2	TGTGCCAGCAGTTCCGAGCTAGCGGGGGGACCTTACATGAATGAGCAGTTCTTC	CASSSELAGGPYMNEQFF